This TCR beta chain was recovered during a study of control samples from healthy donors and cancer patients. Trimming at V came to 4 bases and at J to 5 bases, leaving 6 bases not matched to a gene. From germline, CDR1 is SGHRS and CDR2 YFSETQ. The CDR3 has 14 residues. Sequenced by immunoSEQ multiplex PCR; TCRdb stores in-frame clones only, minus some. The repertoire includes 90,000 to 150,000 clones, around 88% of them detected once, and roughly 3.2% sits in the top ten. The clonotype comes from a man aged 40-49 years in good health. Sequencing used blood. This sequence joins TRBV5-1 and TRBJ1-1, with 9 bases lining up with TRBD1. The CDR3 DNA reads as TGCGCCAGCAGCCTACAGGGGGCCAAGACTGAAGCTTTCTTT. It encodes CASSLQGAKTEAFF.